This T cell receptor (beta chain) was identified in a study of blood T cell repertoires in COVID-19. Turning to the study itself: Some COVID-19 samples were acute and others convalescent; all came from the United States, Italy and Spain. Nucleic acid was either cDNA or gDNA, and it came from T cells, B-cell-depleted T cells, or PBMCs.

Authors' data handling: Reference gene primer amplification in the assay estimated nucleated cell counts. Measured with immunoSEQ multiplex PCR; TCRdb has only the in-frame clones, and not every one. That table supplies the V and J calls and clone size; D and trimming were determined from the DNA. The sample yields fewer than 25,000 clones, 89% seen once. The germline CDR1 and CDR2 sequences are SGHRS and YFSETQ. The CDR3 covers 17 residues. Trimming took 5 bases from V and 0 from J; bases not matched to a gene: 7. This clonotype originated in a man between 70 and 80 years old with acute or convalescent COVID-19. Sample: peripheral blood. The gene calls are TRBV5-1 and TRBJ2-3, with 12 bases aligning to TRBD2. As DNA, the CDR3 is TGCGCCAGCAGTAAACGGACTAGCGGGACTAGCACAGATACGCAGTATTTT. Protein product: CASSKRTSGTSTDTQYF.